This T cell receptor (beta chain) appears in the sequencing data of a study of shared clonotypes between healthy human individuals. This clone occurred once. The CDR3 totals 14 residues. Germline CDR1 is LNHDA and CDR2 is SQIVND (reference sequence). Trimming cost V 5 bases and J 7 bases, with 18 bases left between them. Libraries were prepared by immunoSEQ multiplex PCR; TCRdb keeps only in-frame clonotypes and omits some of them. The sample lists some 490,000 clones, over 70% occurring once. This clonotype originated in a woman in her thirties or forties in good health. Some clones in this sample may be carry-over from other donors' samples. The sequencing sample was made of PBMCs. This chain links TRBV19 with TRBJ2-7, with D perhaps matching TRBD1 (6 bases). This CDR3 reads CASSQTGGKGEQYF. CDR3 nucleotide sequence: TGTGCCAGTAGTCAGACAGGCGGAAAGGGGGAGCAGTACTTC.